This T cell receptor beta chain was sequenced for a study of T cells in Graves' hyperthyroidism and ophthalmopathy. Overall study: Prior to any treatment, at the point of initial diagnosis, peripheral blood was collected. Study-level points and caveats: Clonotypes that were expanded in thyroid above 0.001 mostly appeared in blood too.

Amplified TCR beta CDR3 regions derived from RNA transcripts. The primer set for the first-round RT-PCR of the TCR CDR3 was HTBI. In TCRdb, the multiplex PCR reads were re-called with MiXCR into one record per CDR3 protein. Among about 520,000 distinct CDR3 sequences, 20% were seen once, and the ten largest hold about 26%. This clonotype was seen many times. Its antigen is currently unknown. Uncontrolled infection, other autoimmune disease, pregnancy or lactation disqualified patients from enrolment. The CDR3 runs to 15 residues. Germline lookup yields CDR1 DFQATT and CDR2 SNEGSKA (reference sequence). With 3 bases removed from V and 5 bases from J, the gap between germline ends came to 19 bases.

Sequenced sample: blood. This clonotype was sampled from a man between 18 and 35 years old with Graves' hyperthyroidism. The rearrangement uses TRBV20-1 and TRBJ1-1; weak D call: TRBD1 (5 bases). The CDR3 region is CSASEPFREGTEAFF. The CDR3 nucleotides are TGCAGTGCTAGCGAACCCTTCAGAGAGGGGACTGAAGCTTTCTTT.